A single sample gave rise to the 9 T cell receptor beta chains below, sequenced in a study of T cells in Graves' hyperthyroidism and ophthalmopathy. What was amplified from RNA transcripts were TCR beta CDR3 regions. First-round RT-PCR with HTBI primers amplified the TCR CDR3 region. TCRdb re-called the multiplex PCR reads through MiXCR, storing one row per CDR3 protein. The sample comprises more than 350,000 distinct CDR3 sequences, 15% of which are singletons, and 30% to 35% rests with the top ten. Sample: blood. The source of these receptors is a woman aged 30 to 39 with Graves' hyperthyroidism.

This clonotype was picked up many times. The chain has TRBV3-1 and TRBJ2-7; 9 bases fit TRBD1. J gave up 6 bases and V 3 bases, and 0 bases lay outside the gene matches. The CDR3 has 12 amino acids. Germline loops: CDR1 LGHDT, CDR2 YNNKEL (reference sequence). CDR3 in amino acids: CASSQDRGEQYF. In DNA, the CDR3 is TGTGCCAGCAGCCAGGACAGGGGCGAGCAGTACTTC.

This clonotype was seen at least ten times. The chain is built from TRBV28 and TRBJ2-2; 7 nucleotides match TRBD1. The CDR3 is made up of 16 amino acids. Germline V gene data show CDR1 as MDHEN and CDR2 as SYDVKM. The J segment lost 4 bases and the V segment lost 3 bases, leaving 8 bases of the junction unmatched. DNA of the CDR3: TGTGCCAGCAGTTTTCACGGGACAGACACCACCGGGGAGCTGTTTTTT. Translated: CASSFHGTDTTGELFF.

This clonotype was seen only a few times. V gene TRBV3-1 combines with J gene TRBJ2-4; TRBD1 is a possible D gene (6 bases). This CDR3 has 17 residues. The germline gives CDR1 LGHDT, CDR2 YNNKEL (reference sequence). V was pared by 0 bases and J by 5 bases, with 17 bases between. The CDR3 nucleotides are TGTGCCAGCAGCCAAGATCAGGTCCTATGGACAGAAAACATTCAGTACTTC. Protein: CASSQDQVLWTENIQYF.

The J gene is TRBJ2-3, the V gene TRBV24-1; 8 bases align to TRBD1. This CDR3 contains 15 residues. V shed 7 bases, J shed 2 bases, and the junction held 7 bases outside the gene matches. CDR1 is KGHDR and CDR2 is SFDVKD in the germline V gene. The CDR3 spells CATSRDRTHTDTQYF. The CDR3 DNA reads TGTGCCACCAGCCGGGACAGGACCCACACAGATACGCAGTATTTT.

At least ten counts were recorded for this clonotype. The chain carries TRBV20-1 and TRBJ2-7; 9 bases agree with TRBD2. The germline V gene encodes CDR1 DFQATT and CDR2 SNEGSKA (reference sequence). The CDR3 has 15 residues. V lost 3 bases to trimming and J lost 4 bases; unmatched junction nucleotides: 10. In DNA, the CDR3 is TGCAGTGCTAGCCTCCCAGGGACTAGCAGTTACGAGCAGTACTTC. Its translation is CSASLPGTSSYEQYF.

This clonotype came up a few times. V usage is TRBV10-1 and J usage is TRBJ2-3; D ambiguous. Trimming stripped 0 bases from V and 6 bases from J, with 4 bases between. CDR1 and CDR2 (germline): WNHNN, SYGVQD (reference sequence). This CDR3 has 12 amino acids. The CDR3 region has the DNA TGCGCCAGCAGTGAGTCAAGGGATACGCAGTATTTT. It yields the protein CASSESRDTQYF.

There are many counts of this clonotype. The chain has TRBV2 and TRBJ1-5; TRBD1 aligns across 8 bases. The germline V gene has CDR1 SNHLY and CDR2 FYNNEI. Trimming took 10 bases from V and 7 from J; bases not matched to a gene: 9. CDR3 length: 13 residues. CDR3 in amino acids: CATQGAGGQPQHF. CDR3 in DNA: TGTGCCACCCAGGGGGCAGGTGGGCAGCCCCAGCATTTT.

This clonotype was seen at least ten times. The chain employs TRBV27 and TRBJ2-5, with 8 bases identical to TRBD1. CDR1 is MNHEY and CDR2 is SMNVEV in the germline V gene (reference sequence). The CDR3 loop spans 14 amino acids. Trimming took 5 bases from V and 4 from J; bases not matched to a gene: 6. DNA for the CDR3: TGTGCCAGCAGTGCATCGACAGGGGCAGAGACCCAGTACTTC. As protein: CASSASTGAETQYF.

This clonotype was detected ten times or more. The DNA of the CDR3 is TGTGCCAGCTCACCCTCCGCAGACCCCCTCAATCAGCCCCAGCATTTT. Translation gives CASSPSADPLNQPQHF. The chain carries TRBV18 and TRBJ1-5, with D unresolved. V was pared by 3 bases and J by 3 bases, with 15 bases between. The CDR3 totals 16 residues. In germline, CDR1 is KGHSH, CDR2 LQKENI.